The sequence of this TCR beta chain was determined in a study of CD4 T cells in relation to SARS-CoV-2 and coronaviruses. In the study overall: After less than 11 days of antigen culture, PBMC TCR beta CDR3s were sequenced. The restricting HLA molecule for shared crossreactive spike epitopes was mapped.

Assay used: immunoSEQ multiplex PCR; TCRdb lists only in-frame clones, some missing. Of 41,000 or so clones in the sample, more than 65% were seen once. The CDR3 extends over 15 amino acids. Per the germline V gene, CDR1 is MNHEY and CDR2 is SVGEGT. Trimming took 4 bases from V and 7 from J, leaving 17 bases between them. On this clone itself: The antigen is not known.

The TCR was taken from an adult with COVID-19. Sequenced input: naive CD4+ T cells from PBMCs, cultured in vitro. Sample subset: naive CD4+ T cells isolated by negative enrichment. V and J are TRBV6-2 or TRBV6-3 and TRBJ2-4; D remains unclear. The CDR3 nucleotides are TGTGCCAGCAGTTTTCCGGACCGTCCCCTGAACATTCAGTACTTC. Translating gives CASSFPDRPLNIQYF.